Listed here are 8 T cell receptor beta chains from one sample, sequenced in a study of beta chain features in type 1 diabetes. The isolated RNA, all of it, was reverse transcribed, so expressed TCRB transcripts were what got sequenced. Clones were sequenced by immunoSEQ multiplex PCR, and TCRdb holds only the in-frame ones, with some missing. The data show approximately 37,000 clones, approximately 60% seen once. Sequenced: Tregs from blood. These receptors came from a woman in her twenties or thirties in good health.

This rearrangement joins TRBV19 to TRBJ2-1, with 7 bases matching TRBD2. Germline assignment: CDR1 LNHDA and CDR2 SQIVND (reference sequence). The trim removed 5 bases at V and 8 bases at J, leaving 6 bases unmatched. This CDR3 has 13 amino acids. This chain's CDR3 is CASSLSGTYEQFF. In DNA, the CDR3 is TGTGCCAGTAGTTTGAGCGGGACGTATGAGCAGTTCTTC. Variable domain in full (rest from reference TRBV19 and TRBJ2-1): DGGITQSPKYLFRKEGQNVTLSCEQNLNHDAMYWYRQDPGQGLRLIYYSQIVNDFQKGDIAEGYSVSREKKESFPLTVTSAQKNPTAFYLCASSLSGTYEQFFGPGTRLTVL.

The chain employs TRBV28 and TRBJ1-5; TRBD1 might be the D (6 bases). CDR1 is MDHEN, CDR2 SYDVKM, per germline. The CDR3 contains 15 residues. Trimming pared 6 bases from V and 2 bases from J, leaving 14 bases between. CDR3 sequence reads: CASRWTVGRNQPQHF. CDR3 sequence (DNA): TGTGCCAGCAGATGGACAGTAGGCCGCAATCAGCCCCAGCATTTT.

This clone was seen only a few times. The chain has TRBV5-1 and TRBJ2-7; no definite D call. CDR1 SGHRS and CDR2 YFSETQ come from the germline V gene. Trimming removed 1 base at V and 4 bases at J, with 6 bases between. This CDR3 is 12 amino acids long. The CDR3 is CASSLNSYEQYF. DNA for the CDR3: TGCGCCAGCAGCTTGAATTCTTACGAGCAGTACTTC.

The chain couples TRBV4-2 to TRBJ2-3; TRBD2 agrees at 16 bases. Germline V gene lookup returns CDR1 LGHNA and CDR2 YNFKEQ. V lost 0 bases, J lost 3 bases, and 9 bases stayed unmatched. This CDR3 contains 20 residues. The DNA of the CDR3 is TGTGCCAGCAGCCAAGATCGGGGGACTAGCGGGAGGGCCAGGACAGATACGCAGTATTTT. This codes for CASSQDRGTSGRARTDTQYF.

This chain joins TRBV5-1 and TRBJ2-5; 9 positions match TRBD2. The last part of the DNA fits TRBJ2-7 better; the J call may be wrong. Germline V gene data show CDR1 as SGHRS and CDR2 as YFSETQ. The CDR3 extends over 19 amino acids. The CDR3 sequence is CASSLGGGRLVAGAYEQYF. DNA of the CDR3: TGCGCCAGCAGCTTGGGAGGAGGTAGGCTGGTAGCGGGGGCCTACGAGCAGTACTTC.

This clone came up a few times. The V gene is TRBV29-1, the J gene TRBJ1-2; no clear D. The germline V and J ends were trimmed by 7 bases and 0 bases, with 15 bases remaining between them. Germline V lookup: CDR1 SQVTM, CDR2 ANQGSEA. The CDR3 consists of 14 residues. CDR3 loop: CSAKDRGANYGYTF. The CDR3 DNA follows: TGCAGCGCCAAAGACCGCGGCGCTAACTATGGCTACACCTTC.

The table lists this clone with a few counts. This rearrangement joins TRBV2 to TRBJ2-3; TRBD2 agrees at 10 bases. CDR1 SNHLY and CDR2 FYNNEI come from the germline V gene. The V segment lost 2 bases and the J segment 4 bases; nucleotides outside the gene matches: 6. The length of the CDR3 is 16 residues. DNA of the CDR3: TGTGCCAGCAGTGAACTAGCGGGAGTACGGTCAGATACGCAGTATTTT. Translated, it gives CASSELAGVRSDTQYF.

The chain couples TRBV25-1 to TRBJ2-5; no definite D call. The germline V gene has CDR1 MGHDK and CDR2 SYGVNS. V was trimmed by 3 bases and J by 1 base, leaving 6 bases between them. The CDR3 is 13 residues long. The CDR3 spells CASSDSLQETQYF. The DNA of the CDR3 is TGTGCCAGCAGTGATAGCCTCCAAGAGACCCAGTACTTC.